This T cell receptor (beta chain) was sequenced in a study of T cell repertoires in cytomegalovirus infection (dated by TCRdb to between 2018 and 2021). For the study in its entirety: Because public TCR beta signatures pointed to carriage of CMV infection together with the matching HLA type, the HLA type of each donor mattered for the analysis. Findings and caveats that apply to the study as a whole: In both this cohort and an independent roughly 350-donor cohort, the cumulative frequency of public TCR beta family members distinguished carriers of CMV infection plus the relevant HLA type. The ex vivo response was dominated by HLA-C-restricted CMV-specific TCR beta clonotypes, and the single most frequent clonotype in two of eight donors was supplied by these HLA-C-restricted clonotypes.

V was cut back by 6 bases and J by 9 bases, leaving a gap of 12 bases between them. The germline V gene specifies MDHEN as CDR1 and SYDVKM as CDR2. From the cysteine through the phenylalanine, the CDR3 covers 11 amino acids. Only the CDR3 region is kept as DNA, spanning 33 bases read in frame from base 1. With respect to this clonotype: Its binding antigen is unknown. No base quality information exists; no much larger clone differs at one position.

Sequenced on an Illumina HiSeq 1500. TCRdb trimmed public reads at Q25 via fastp, called clones via MiXCR and kept in-frame beta chains. All rows with the same CDR3 protein become a single entry with the most common DNA and genes. This sample comprises roughly 300,000 distinct CDR3 sequences, under 30% of them detected only once. The ten largest make up about 15% of the sample. Sequencing was performed on PBMCs. The sequence is built from TRBV28 and TRBJ2-7; TRBD1 might be the D gene, on 5 matching bases. The sequence was obtained from a human donor in good health (CMV status not recorded). Some clones in this sample may be carry-over from other donors' samples. The encoded CDR3 is CASRLQDRQYF. The DNA sequence is TGTGCCAGCAGACTACAGGATAGGCAGTACTTC.